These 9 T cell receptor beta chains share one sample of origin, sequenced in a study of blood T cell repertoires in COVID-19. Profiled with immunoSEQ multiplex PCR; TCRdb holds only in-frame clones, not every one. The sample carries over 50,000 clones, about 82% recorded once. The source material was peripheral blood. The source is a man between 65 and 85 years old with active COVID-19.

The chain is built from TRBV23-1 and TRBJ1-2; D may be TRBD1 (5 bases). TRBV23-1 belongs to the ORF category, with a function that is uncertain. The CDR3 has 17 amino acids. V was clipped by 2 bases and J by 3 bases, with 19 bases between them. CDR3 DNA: TGCGCCAGCAGTCAAGGGGCGACCTCTCCTCCGGACTATGGCTACACCTTC. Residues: CASSQGATSPPDYGYTF.

Written as DNA, the CDR3 is TGTGCCAGCTCACCAGCGGTCTCTGGAAACACCATATATTTT. As protein: CASSPAVSGNTIYF. The chain combines TRBV18 with TRBJ1-3; no reliable D call. Germline V gene data show CDR1 as KGHSH and CDR2 as LQKENI. The CDR3 contains 14 residues. With 2 bases removed from V and 0 bases from J, the gap between germline ends came to 5 bases.

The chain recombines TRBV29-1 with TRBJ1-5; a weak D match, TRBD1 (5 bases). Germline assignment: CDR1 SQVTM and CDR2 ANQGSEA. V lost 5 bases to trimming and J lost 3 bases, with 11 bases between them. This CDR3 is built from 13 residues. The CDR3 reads CSVLAGNNQPQHF. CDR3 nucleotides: TGCAGCGTTCTGGCAGGGAACAATCAGCCCCAGCATTTT.

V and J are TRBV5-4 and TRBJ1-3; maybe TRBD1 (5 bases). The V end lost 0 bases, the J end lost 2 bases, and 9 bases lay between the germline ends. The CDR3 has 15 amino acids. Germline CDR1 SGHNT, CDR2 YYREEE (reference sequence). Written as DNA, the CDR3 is TGTGCCAGCAGCTTGGAGGCAGGGCCTGGAAACACCATATATTTT. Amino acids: CASSLEAGPGNTIYF.

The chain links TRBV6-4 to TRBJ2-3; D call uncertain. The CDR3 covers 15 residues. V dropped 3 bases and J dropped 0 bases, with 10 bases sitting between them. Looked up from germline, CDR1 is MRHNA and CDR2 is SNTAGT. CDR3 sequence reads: CASSEQLSSTDTQYF. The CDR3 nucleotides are TGTGCCAGCAGTGAACAGCTCTCTAGCACAGATACGCAGTATTTT.

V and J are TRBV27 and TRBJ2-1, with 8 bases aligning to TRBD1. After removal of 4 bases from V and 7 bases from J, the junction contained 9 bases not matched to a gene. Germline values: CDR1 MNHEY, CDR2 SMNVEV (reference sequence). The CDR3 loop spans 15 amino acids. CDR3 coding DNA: TGTGCCAGCAGTTCCCGACAGGGGAGAAGGAATGAGCAGTTCTTC. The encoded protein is CASSSRQGRRNEQFF.

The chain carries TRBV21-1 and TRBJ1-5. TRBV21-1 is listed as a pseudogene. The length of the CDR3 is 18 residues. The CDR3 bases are TGTGCCAGCAGCAAAGCGGAGGGCAGGGACCATGCGAAACAGCCCCAGCATTTT. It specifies CASSKAEGRDHAKQPQHF.

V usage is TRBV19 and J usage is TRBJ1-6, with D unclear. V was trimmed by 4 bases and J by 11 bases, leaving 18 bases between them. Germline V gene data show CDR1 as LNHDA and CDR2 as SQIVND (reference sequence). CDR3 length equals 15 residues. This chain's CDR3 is CASSNLRSRTPPLHF. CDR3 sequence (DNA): TGTGCCAGTAGTAACCTTCGGAGTAGAACGCCACCCCTCCACTTT.

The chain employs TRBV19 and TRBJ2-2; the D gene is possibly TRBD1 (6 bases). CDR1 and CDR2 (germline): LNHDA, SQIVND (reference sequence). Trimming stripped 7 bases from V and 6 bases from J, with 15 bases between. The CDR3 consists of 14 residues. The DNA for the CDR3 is TGTGCCAGTACCCCAGGGGCTGACTCCGGGGAGCTGTTTTTT. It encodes CASTPGADSGELFF. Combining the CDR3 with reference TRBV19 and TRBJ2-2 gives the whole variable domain DGGITQSPKYLFRKEGQNVTLSCEQNLNHDAMYWYRQDPGQGLRLIYYSQIVNDFQKGDIAEGYSVSREKKESFPLTVTSAQKNPTAFYLCASTPGADSGELFFGEGSRLTVL.